This record concerns one TCR beta chain sequence. Its antigen is currently unknown. The record originates from a study of sequential checkpoint blockade in melanoma. Study information: 75 to 95 pretreatment tumor DNA samples were TCRβ immunosequenced. After nivolumab or ipilimumab alone, roughly 20 patients had week-13 rebiopsies. Findings of the study overall: In arm A, pretreatment tumor clonality was associated with response.

Treatment noted: randomized to nivolumab then ipilimumab (arm A) or the reverse (arm B). Some clones are missing from TCRdb's copy, which holds only in-frame ones; the method was immunoSEQ multiplex PCR. Of around 1,700 clones in the sample, around 20% are singletons; the top ten hold 7% to 9%. There are 13 residues in the CDR3. V lost 5 bases and J lost 6, with 13 bases in between. Germline assignment: CDR1 MNHGY and CDR2 SAAAGT. This TCR derives from a human donor with melanoma. V is TRBV6-8 and J is TRBJ1-2; unclear D gene. This specimen consisted of tumor tissue (inferred from file names), obtained from a patient given nivolumab and ipilimumab in sequence. The CDR3 sequence is CASSGRSGHGYTF. Here the CDR3 DNA reads TGTGCCAGCAGTGGACGATCTGGCCATGGCTACACCTTC.